A selection of T cell receptor beta chains follows, all from one sample in a study of T cell changes during pregnancy in multiple sclerosis. The protocol was immunoSEQ multiplex PCR, while the TCRdb copy is restricted to in-frame clones and leaves out a portion. Found here are about 76,000 clones, 93% of them singletons; the top ten hold 2.5%. Source: peripheral blood, taken in the second trimester of pregnancy. Every receptor here comes from a female donor with multiple sclerosis, enrolled in a pregnancy study. CDR3s include the opening cysteine and the closing phenylalanine or tryptophan. Fields, in order: D gene, V gene, J gene, clone size, CDR3 DNA, CDR3 protein. D genes are given only for firm matches. Some rows have no size entry. The others give once, few or many, or a class for an expanded clone.

-	TRBV25-1	TRBJ2-3	once	TGTGCCAGCAATCTTGGTCAGAAGACAGATACGCAGTATTTT	CASNLGQKTDTQYF
TRBD1	TRBV30	TRBJ1-1	once	TGTGCCTTAATACAGGGGACGATGTCGTACACTGAAGCTTTCTTT	CALIQGTMSYTEAFF
-	TRBV19	TRBJ2-5	-	TGTGCCAGTAGTATAGGTAGCCATGAGACCCAGTACTTC	CASSIGSHETQYF
-	TRBV5-1	TRBJ1-1	-	TGCGCCAGCAGCTTGGGGGCCACAGGCAACACTGAAGCTTTCTTT	CASSLGATGNTEAFF
-	TRBV2	TRBJ2-1	-	TGTGCCGGGTACAGGGGGGGGTTTGGTGAGCAGTTCTTC	CAGYRGGFGEQFF
-	TRBV27	TRBJ1-4	-	TGTGCCAGCAGAAAAACCGGGGTTGAAAAACTGTTTTTT	CASRKTGVEKLFF
TRBD2	TRBV25-1	TRBJ2-1	-	TGTGCCAGCAGTGTAGCGGGTTACAATGAGCAGTTCTTC	CASSVAGYNEQFF
TRBD1	TRBV5-4	TRBJ1-2	-	TGTGCCAGCAGCCCGGACAGGGGTACCTATGGCTACACCTTC	CASSPDRGTYGYTF
-	TRBV6-6	TRBJ2-3	-	TGTGCCAGCATACACCAGGGGCCCCACACAGATACGCAGTATTTT	CASIHQGPHTDTQYF
TRBD1	TRBV9	TRBJ1-5	-	TGTGCCAGCAGCGTAGAAAGGGGGCTTCAGCCCCAGCATTTT	CASSVERGLQPQHF